This is a list of T cell receptor beta chains from one sample in a study of early T cells in non-severe SARS-CoV-2 infection. Each CDR3 protein is one row after TCRdb ran MiXCR on the 5' RACE reads. The sample consists of over 100,000 distinct CDR3 sequences, 13% of them appearing once. The sequencing input was whole blood. The source is an adult who was a healthcare worker with PCR-confirmed SARS-CoV-2 infection or an uninfected control (not recorded which). The CDR3 runs from the conserved cysteine through the conserved F or W. The D gene is left open where the match is weak. Part of the rows lack a size; the others show once, few, many or a class for expanded clones.

d_gene: .
abundance: few
v_gene: TRBV5-1
j_gene: TRBJ2-3
CDR3aa: CASSLERRTQYF
CDR3nt: TGCGCCAGCAGCTTGGAGAGACGTACGCAGTATTTT

d_gene: TRBD2
abundance: many
v_gene: TRBV7-8
j_gene: TRBJ2-7
CDR3aa: CASSFSAGYEQYF
CDR3nt: TGTGCCAGCAGCTTCTCAGCGGGGTACGAGCAGTACTTC

d_gene: .
abundance: few
v_gene: TRBV7-2
j_gene: TRBJ2-5
CDR3aa: CASSFGLAFGETQYF
CDR3nt: TGTGCCAGCAGCTTTGGTTTGGCTTTTGGAGAGACCCAGTACTTC

d_gene: .
abundance: many
v_gene: TRBV29-1
j_gene: TRBJ1-2
CDR3aa: CSVAENYGYTF
CDR3nt: TGCAGCGTTGCGGAGAACTATGGCTACACCTTC

d_gene: TRBD2
abundance: many
v_gene: TRBV19
j_gene: TRBJ2-1
CDR3aa: CASRVSAGGYNEQFF
CDR3nt: TGTGCCAGTAGGGTCTCAGCGGGAGGGTACAATGAGCAGTTCTTC

d_gene: .
abundance: .
v_gene: TRBV30
j_gene: TRBJ2-7
CDR3aa: CAWSLRQALREQYF
CDR3nt: TGTGCCTGGAGTCTAAGACAAGCCCTACGGGAGCAGTACTTC

d_gene: .
abundance: .
v_gene: TRBV5-5
j_gene: TRBJ2-5
CDR3aa: CASSLGLATQETQYF
CDR3nt: TGTGCCAGCAGCTTGGGGTTAGCAACCCAAGAGACCCAGTACTTC

d_gene: .
abundance: .
v_gene: TRBV20-1
j_gene: TRBJ2-1
CDR3aa: CSASPSNTYNEQFF
CDR3nt: TGCAGTGCTAGTCCTAGCAATACCTACAATGAGCAGTTCTTC

d_gene: TRBD1
abundance: many
v_gene: TRBV7-9
j_gene: TRBJ1-2
CDR3aa: CASSSSGQGDGYTF
CDR3nt: TGTGCCAGCAGCTCCAGCGGACAGGGCGATGGCTACACCTTC

d_gene: TRBD1
abundance: few
v_gene: TRBV11-2
j_gene: TRBJ2-7
CDR3aa: CASSPGTGGREQYF
CDR3nt: TGTGCCAGCAGTCCCGGGACAGGGGGCCGGGAGCAGTACTTC

d_gene: TRBD1
abundance: few
v_gene: TRBV27
j_gene: TRBJ2-5
CDR3aa: CASSLYSGQETQYF
CDR3nt: TGTGCCAGCAGTTTATATTCGGGACAGGAGACCCAGTACTTC

d_gene: .
abundance: few
v_gene: TRBV12-3/TRBV12-4
j_gene: TRBJ2-5
CDR3aa: CASSPGAQTQYF
CDR3nt: TGTGCCAGCAGTCCCGGGGCGCAGACCCAGTACTTC

d_gene: .
abundance: .
v_gene: TRBV7-7
j_gene: TRBJ2-1
CDR3aa: CASSLGRRNEQFF
CDR3nt: TGTGCCAGCAGCTTAGGACGCCGCAATGAGCAGTTCTTC

d_gene: .
abundance: many
v_gene: TRBV7-9
j_gene: TRBJ2-1
CDR3aa: CASSSETSYNEQFF
CDR3nt: TGTGCCAGCAGCTCCGAGACAAGTTACAATGAGCAGTTCTTC

d_gene: TRBD2
abundance: few
v_gene: TRBV19
j_gene: TRBJ2-1
CDR3aa: CASSRSGRGTEQFF
CDR3nt: TGTGCCAGTAGTAGAAGCGGGAGGGGGACTGAGCAGTTCTTC

d_gene: TRBD1
abundance: few
v_gene: TRBV5-1
j_gene: TRBJ1-1
CDR3aa: CASSLLGGTEAEAFF
CDR3nt: TGCGCCAGCAGCTTGTTGGGCGGGACAGAGGCTGAAGCTTTCTTT

d_gene: TRBD1
abundance: many
v_gene: TRBV18
j_gene: TRBJ2-7
CDR3aa: CASSGQGSYEQYF
CDR3nt: TGTGCCAGCTCGGGACAGGGTTCCTACGAGCAGTACTTC

d_gene: .
abundance: .
v_gene: TRBV10-3
j_gene: TRBJ2-3
CDR3aa: CAISDVADTQYF
CDR3nt: TGTGCCATCAGTGATGTGGCGGATACGCAGTATTTT

d_gene: .
abundance: many
v_gene: TRBV4-2
j_gene: TRBJ2-3
CDR3aa: CASSQDRNGGPTDTQYF
CDR3nt: TGTGCCAGCAGCCAAGATCGGAATGGGGGCCCCACAGATACGCAGTATTTT

d_gene: .
abundance: .
v_gene: TRBV13
j_gene: TRBJ1-1
CDR3aa: CASSFQAGQPRGAFF
CDR3nt: TGTGCCAGCAGCTTCCAGGCTGGACAGCCCAGGGGAGCTTTCTTT

d_gene: .
abundance: few
v_gene: TRBV12-3/TRBV12-4
j_gene: TRBJ2-7
CDR3aa: CASSPTRSYEQYF
CDR3nt: TGTGCCAGCAGTCCAACAAGGTCCTACGAGCAGTACTTC

d_gene: TRBD1
abundance: .
v_gene: TRBV7-9
j_gene: TRBJ1-6
CDR3aa: CASSLGQGRYSPLHF
CDR3nt: TGTGCCAGCAGCTTGGGACAGGGACGTTATTCACCCCTCCACTTT

d_gene: TRBD1
abundance: many
v_gene: TRBV10-3
j_gene: TRBJ1-1
CDR3aa: CAIMTGGVGRAFF
CDR3nt: TGTGCCATCATGACAGGGGGGGTCGGTCGAGCTTTCTTT

d_gene: .
abundance: many
v_gene: TRBV2
j_gene: TRBJ2-7
CDR3aa: CASSDKLRGDNYEQYF
CDR3nt: TGTGCCAGCAGTGATAAGCTCAGGGGGGATAACTACGAGCAGTACTTC

d_gene: .
abundance: .
v_gene: TRBV12-3/TRBV12-4
j_gene: TRBJ1-6
CDR3aa: CASSPTGRMNSPLHF
CDR3nt: TGTGCCAGCAGTCCCACGGGACGGATGAATTCACCCCTCCACTTT

d_gene: .
abundance: few
v_gene: TRBV5-1
j_gene: TRBJ2-5
CDR3aa: CASSSDRIGIETQYF
CDR3nt: TGCGCCAGCAGCTCGGACCGGATAGGGATAGAGACCCAGTACTTC

d_gene: .
abundance: .
v_gene: TRBV6-5
j_gene: TRBJ1-1
CDR3aa: CASSLDQNWPRAEAFF
CDR3nt: TGTGCCAGCAGTTTAGACCAAAATTGGCCCCGGGCTGAAGCTTTCTTT

d_gene: TRBD1
abundance: few
v_gene: TRBV6-6
j_gene: TRBJ1-1
CDR3aa: CASNQGAAEAFF
CDR3nt: TGTGCCAGCAACCAGGGGGCGGCTGAAGCTTTCTTT

d_gene: .
abundance: many
v_gene: TRBV6-5
j_gene: TRBJ2-1
CDR3aa: CASSYGFYSSYNEQFF
CDR3nt: TGTGCCAGCAGTTACGGGTTTTATAGCTCCTACAATGAGCAGTTCTTC

d_gene: .
abundance: once
v_gene: TRBV5-5
j_gene: TRBJ2-3
CDR3aa: CASSREGTFTDTQYF
CDR3nt: TGTGCCAGCAGCCGTGAGGGTACGTTCACAGATACGCAGTATTTT

d_gene: TRBD1
abundance: few
v_gene: TRBV9
j_gene: TRBJ2-1
CDR3aa: CASSYPGQNNEQFF
CDR3nt: TGTGCCAGCAGCTATCCGGGACAGAACAATGAGCAGTTCTTC

d_gene: .
abundance: few
v_gene: TRBV5-6
j_gene: TRBJ1-4
CDR3aa: CARVFSATNEKLFF
CDR3nt: TGTGCCAGGGTTTTCAGTGCAACTAATGAAAAACTGTTTTTT

d_gene: TRBD2
abundance: .
v_gene: TRBV20-1
j_gene: TRBJ2-7
CDR3aa: CSASGTSSYEQYF
CDR3nt: TGCAGTGCTTCCGGGACTAGCAGCTACGAGCAGTACTTC

d_gene: .
abundance: .
v_gene: TRBV9
j_gene: TRBJ1-1
CDR3aa: CAFPNSNTEAFF
CDR3nt: TGTGCCTTTCCGAACAGTAACACTGAAGCTTTCTTT

d_gene: TRBD1
abundance: many
v_gene: TRBV29-1
j_gene: TRBJ1-1
CDR3aa: CSVTDRAREAFF
CDR3nt: TGCAGCGTTACAGACAGGGCGCGAGAAGCTTTCTTT

d_gene: TRBD1
abundance: few
v_gene: TRBV6-2/TRBV6-3
j_gene: TRBJ1-1
CDR3aa: CASSRTGDGTEAFF
CDR3nt: TGTGCCAGCAGTCGTACAGGGGATGGAACTGAAGCTTTCTTT

d_gene: .
abundance: many
v_gene: TRBV28
j_gene: TRBJ2-1
CDR3aa: CASSPLDDNEQFF
CDR3nt: TGTGCCAGCAGTCCCCTCGACGACAATGAGCAGTTCTTC

d_gene: TRBD2
abundance: .
v_gene: TRBV7-9
j_gene: TRBJ2-3
CDR3aa: CASSHPTSGQGDTHYF
CDR3nt: TGTGCCAGCAGCCACCCGACTAGCGGGCAGGGAGATACGCACTATTTT

d_gene: .
abundance: .
v_gene: TRBV5-5
j_gene: TRBJ2-7
CDR3aa: CASSLPGSPHEQYF
CDR3nt: TGTGCCAGCAGCTTACCCGGGAGCCCCCACGAGCAGTACTTC